This entry features one T cell receptor (beta chain) sequence. Everyone who took part was roughly 18 to 89 years old, and they came from about 25 US areas. Which cohort a participant joined came from the clinical history participants gave. The data are from a study of blood T cell repertoires in COVID-19. For the study at large: Acute and convalescent COVID-19 specimens originated in the United States, Italy and Spain.

Generated by immunoSEQ multiplex PCR, the TCRdb table keeps only in-frame clones and is missing some. The sample has a few hundred thousand clones; roughly nine tenths are singletons. The sequenced sample was PBMCs or T cells enriched from blood (not recorded which). The TCR originated in a woman aged 25 to 39 who had recovered from COVID-19.

The CDR3 coding sequence is TGTGCCAGCAGCCCGGGACAGGGTAACTCTGGGGCCAACGTCCTGACTTTC. This gives the protein CASSPGQGNSGANVLTF. The rearrangement uses TRBV5-4 and TRBJ2-6; 9 nucleotides match TRBD1. The CDR3 loop spans 17 amino acids. The germline CDR1 and CDR2 sequences are SGHNT and YYREEE (reference sequence). V lost 4 bases and J lost 0; bases outside the gene matches: 5. The full variable domain, completed using reference TRBV5-4 and TRBJ2-6, is ETGVTQSPTHLIKTRGQQVTLRCSSQSGHNTVSWYQQALGQGPQFIFQYYREEENGRGNFPPRFSGLQFPNYSSELNVNALELDDSALYLCASSPGQGNSGANVLTFGAGSRLTVL.